These 8 T cell receptor beta chains were all obtained from the same sample, sequenced in a study of early T cells in non-severe SARS-CoV-2 infection. TCRdb reanalysed the 5' RACE reads using MiXCR and keeps one entry per CDR3 protein. The repertoire includes about 48,000 distinct CDR3 sequences, around 6% of them detected once, and under 5% sits in the top ten. The sequenced sample was whole blood. The receptor source for this set is an adult who was a healthcare worker with PCR-confirmed SARS-CoV-2 infection or an uninfected control (not recorded which).

This clonotype came up many times. The chain combines TRBV5-4 with TRBJ2-7, with TRBD1 matching 9 bases. Germline V gives CDR1 SGHNT, CDR2 YYREEE (reference sequence). Trimming cost V 3 bases and J 9 bases; bases outside gene matches: 7. The CDR3 totals 13 residues. The CDR3: CASSSRTGDVQYF. The CDR3 DNA reads as TGTGCCAGCAGCTCCCGGACAGGGGACGTGCAGTACTTC.

This clonotype was observed at least ten times. The chain is built from TRBV4-3 and TRBJ2-1, with 12 nucleotides matching TRBD2. The CDR3 consists of 17 residues. V lost 0 bases, J lost 7 bases, and 7 bases stayed unmatched. Per germline, CDR1 LGHNA and CDR2 YSLEER. This CDR3 reads CASSQERLAGEPNEQFF. The CDR3 DNA follows: TGCGCCAGCAGCCAAGAAAGACTAGCGGGGGAACCGAATGAGCAGTTCTTC.

This chain connects TRBV10-2 to TRBJ2-7, with 9 bases fitting TRBD1. J lost 6 bases, V lost 8 bases, and 8 bases had no gene match. The V gene's germline CDR1 is WSHSY and CDR2 SAAADI. This CDR3 spans 13 amino acids. CDR3 sequence (DNA): TGCGCCAGCGCCGGGACAGGGATACGCGAGCAGTACTTC. Its protein is CASAGTGIREQYF.

The sample holds many counts of this clonotype. This chain connects TRBV6-6 to TRBJ1-5; TRBD1 might be the D (5 bases). CDR3 size: 19 residues. The V gene's germline CDR1 is MNHNY and CDR2 SVGAGI (reference sequence). V lost 0 bases and J 3 bases, leaving 21 bases between the germline ends. The chain's CDR3 is CASSYSMGTADQLNQPQHF. The DNA for the CDR3 is TGTGCCAGCAGTTACTCGATGGGGACGGCCGATCAACTCAATCAGCCCCAGCATTTT.

This clonotype was detected many times. CDR3 amino acids: CAWSGEAGAPDTQYF. CDR3 nucleotide sequence: TGTGCCTGGAGTGGGGAGGCGGGGGCCCCAGATACGCAGTATTTT. V is TRBV30 and J is TRBJ2-3, with D perhaps matching TRBD2 (7 bases). This CDR3 spans 15 amino acids. V lost 1 base and J 4 bases, leaving 15 bases between the germline ends. Germline-derived CDR1 and CDR2 are GTSNPN and SVGIG (reference sequence).

This clonotype was found many times. The chain is built from TRBV28 and TRBJ1-1; tentative D call: TRBD1 (6 bases). The germline V and J ends were trimmed by 3 bases and 12 bases, with 14 bases remaining between them. This CDR3 has 12 residues. Germline V lookup: CDR1 MDHEN, CDR2 SYDVKM. CDR3 residues: CASSLRDKASFF. CDR3 in DNA: TGTGCCAGCAGTTTGAGGGACAAAGCCTCTTTCTTT.

This clonotype was counted many times. The chain uses TRBV7-9 and TRBJ2-7; 8 bases are shared with TRBD1. Trimming took 5 bases from V and 5 from J; bases not matched to a gene: 8. This CDR3 spans 14 amino acids. CDR1 SEHNR and CDR2 FQNEAQ come from the germline V gene (reference sequence). CDR3 DNA sequence: TGTGCCAGCAGCCAAAACCGACAGGGGAACGAGCAGTACTTC. Translating it yields CASSQNRQGNEQYF.

This clonotype was seen repeatedly, ten times or more. The CDR3 DNA reads TGTGCCAGCGGGCGGCTCCTGAGGGGGGCCAACGTCCTGACTTTC. Amino acid sequence: CASGRLLRGANVLTF. This sequence joins TRBV11-2 and TRBJ2-6; D is undetermined. The CDR3 runs 15 residues. V was shortened by 8 bases and J by 4 bases, with 15 bases between the two germline ends. The germline V gene has CDR1 SGHAT and CDR2 FQNNGV.